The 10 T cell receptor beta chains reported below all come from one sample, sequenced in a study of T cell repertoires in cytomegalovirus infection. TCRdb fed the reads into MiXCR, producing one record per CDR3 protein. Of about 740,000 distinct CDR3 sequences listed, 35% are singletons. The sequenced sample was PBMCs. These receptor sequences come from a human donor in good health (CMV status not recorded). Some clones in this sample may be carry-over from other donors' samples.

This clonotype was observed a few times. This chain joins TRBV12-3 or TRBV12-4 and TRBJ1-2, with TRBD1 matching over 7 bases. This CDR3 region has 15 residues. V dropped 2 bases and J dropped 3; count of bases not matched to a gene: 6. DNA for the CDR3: TGTGCCAGCAGTTTACGGCCGCAGGGGGACTATGGCTACACCTTC. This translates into CASSLRPQGDYGYTF.

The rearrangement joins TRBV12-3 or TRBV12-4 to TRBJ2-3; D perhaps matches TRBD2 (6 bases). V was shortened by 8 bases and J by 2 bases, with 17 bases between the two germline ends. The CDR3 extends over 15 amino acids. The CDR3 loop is CASYLGSGLTDTQYF. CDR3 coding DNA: TGTGCCAGCTACCTCGGGAGCGGCCTCACAGATACGCAGTATTTT.

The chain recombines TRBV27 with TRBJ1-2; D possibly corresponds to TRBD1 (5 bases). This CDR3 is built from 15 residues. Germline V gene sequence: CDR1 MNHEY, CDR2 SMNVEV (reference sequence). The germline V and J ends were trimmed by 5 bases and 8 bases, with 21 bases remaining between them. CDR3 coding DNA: TGTGCCAGCAGTCCATCGACAGCTACCAGTCGGGGCTACACCTTC. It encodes CASSPSTATSRGYTF.

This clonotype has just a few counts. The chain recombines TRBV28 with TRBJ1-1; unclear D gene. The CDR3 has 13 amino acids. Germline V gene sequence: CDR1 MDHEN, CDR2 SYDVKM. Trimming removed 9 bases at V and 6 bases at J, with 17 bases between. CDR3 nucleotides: TGTGCCAGTAAAACGGGCGGGTTTTCTGAAGCTTTCTTT. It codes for CASKTGGFSEAFF.

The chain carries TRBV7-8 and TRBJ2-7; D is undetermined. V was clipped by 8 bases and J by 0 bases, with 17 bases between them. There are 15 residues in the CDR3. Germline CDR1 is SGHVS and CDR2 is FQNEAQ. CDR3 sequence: CASGSPGQISYEQYF. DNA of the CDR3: TGTGCCAGCGGCTCCCCCGGTCAAATCTCCTACGAGCAGTACTTC.

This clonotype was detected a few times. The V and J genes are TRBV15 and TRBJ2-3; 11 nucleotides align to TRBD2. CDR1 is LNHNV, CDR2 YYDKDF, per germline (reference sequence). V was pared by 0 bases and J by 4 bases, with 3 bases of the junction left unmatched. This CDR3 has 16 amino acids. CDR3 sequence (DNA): TGTGCCACCAGCAGAGATAGCGGGGGGGGCCCAGATACGCAGTATTTT. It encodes CATSRDSGGGPDTQYF.

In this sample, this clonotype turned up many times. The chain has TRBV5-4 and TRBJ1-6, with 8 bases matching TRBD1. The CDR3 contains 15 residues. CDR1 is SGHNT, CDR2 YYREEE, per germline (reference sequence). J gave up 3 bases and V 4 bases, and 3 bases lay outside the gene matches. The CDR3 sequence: CASSPGQGYNSPLHF. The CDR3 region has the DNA TGTGCCAGCAGCCCAGGACAGGGCTATAATTCACCCCTCCACTTT.

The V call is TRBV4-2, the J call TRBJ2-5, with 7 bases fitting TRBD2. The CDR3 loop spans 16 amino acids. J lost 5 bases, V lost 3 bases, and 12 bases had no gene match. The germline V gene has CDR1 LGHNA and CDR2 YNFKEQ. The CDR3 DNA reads TGTGCCAGCAGCCACGTTGACGGGAGGATTTCGGAGACCCAGTACTTC. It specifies CASSHVDGRISETQYF.

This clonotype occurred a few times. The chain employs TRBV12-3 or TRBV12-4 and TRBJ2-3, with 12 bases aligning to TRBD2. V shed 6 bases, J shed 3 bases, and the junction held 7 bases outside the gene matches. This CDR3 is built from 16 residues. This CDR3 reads CASSPRTSGITDTQYF. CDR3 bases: TGTGCCAGCAGCCCCAGGACTAGCGGGATAACAGATACGCAGTATTTT.

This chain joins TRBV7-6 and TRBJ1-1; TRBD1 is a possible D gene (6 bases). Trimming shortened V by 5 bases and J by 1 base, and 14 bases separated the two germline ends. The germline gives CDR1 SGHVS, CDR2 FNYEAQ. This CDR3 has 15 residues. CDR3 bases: TGTGCCAGCAGCCTACCGGGACACACGAACACTGAAGCTTTCTTT. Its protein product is CASSLPGHTNTEAFF. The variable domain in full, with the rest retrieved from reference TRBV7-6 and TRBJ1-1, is GAGVSQSPRYKVTKRGQDVALRCDPISGHVSLYWYRQALGQGPEFLTYFNYEAQQDKSGLPNDRFSAERPEGSISTLTIQRTEQRDSAMYRCASSLPGHTNTEAFFGQGTRLTVV.